What follows describes a single T cell receptor beta chain. The clone's antigen remains unknown. An end of the junction differs from the germline gene, which may be a read error. This sample is drawn from a study of blood T cells in healthy people across ages (dated by TCRdb to 2015 to 2017). Background on the whole study: In model experiments, roughly one uniquely barcoded TCR beta cDNA molecule per two T cells was captured by template switching. Using deep sequencing normalized with unique cDNA molecular identifiers, the study measured how TCR beta repertoire diversity changes with age. Using the same blood draw, the study looked at two additional independent replicas of 1 million unique cDNA reads for two donors, one aged 18 to 29 and the other aged 80 or older. Donors were grouped into four age groups: young (average approximately 16 years), middle-aged (39), aged (roughly 62) and long-lived (roughly 80).

The cysteine opens and the phenylalanine closes a CDR3 of 14 amino acids. Only the CDR3 portion is preserved as DNA: 42 bases, with reading frame beginning at the first base. Donors were a few dozen systemically healthy Caucasian individuals from Russia aged about 6 to 100 years. Roughly 9 milliliters of peripheral blood were drawn from each donor into EDTA-treated Vacutainer tubes. Ficoll-Paque density-gradient centrifugation was used to isolate PBMCs, with at least 6 million obtained per sample. Total RNA was extracted from PBMCs with Trizol reagent, with at least 5 micrograms obtained per sample. For every donor, an aliquot of PBMCs went through flow cytometry to measure the percentages of naive CD45RAhigh/CD27high T cells. Library preparation used 5' RACE. This sample was sequenced with an Illumina HiSeq 2500. The second PCR ran for about 7 to 11 cycles and used a J-beta primer mix along with a sample-barcoded 5' primer. A unique molecular identifier was introduced onto each TCR beta cDNA molecule by a template-switch 5' adaptor carrying 12 random nucleotides. Each sample yielded at least 2.5 million CDR3-containing paired-end reads. All of the RNA was converted into first-strand cDNA using the Mint cDNA synthesis kit, with a TRBC-specific oligonucleotide serving as the primer. Following uracil-DNA glycosylase treatment, all cDNA underwent a first 18-cycle PCR with the universal primers M1SS and BC2_uni_R. Per the source publication's procedure: Each sample was normalized by randomly selecting 1 million high-quality reads, each carrying a distinct molecular identifier. Reads with shared molecular identifiers were discarded instead of being binned into consensus sequences. MiTCR, set to a Q25 quality threshold and the strictest error-elimination algorithm, was used for CDR3 identification, clonotype clustering and error correction. A nonparametric unseen species model using Euler transformation provided a lower-bound estimate of total TCR beta diversity. TCRdb reprocessing: public reads trimmed at Q25 with fastp, clones called with MiXCR, in-frame beta chains kept. Merged by CDR3 protein, the rows form single entries marked with the most common genes and DNA. None of the V and J calls come from the authors' own analysis; TCRdb made them. This sample has 900,000 to 950,000 distinct CDR3 sequences in its table, and 25% to 35% of those were observed once. The top ten clonotypes cover roughly 10% of the sample.

Broad study findings and their caveats: Estimates of total diversity based on one million sequenced T cells were considered lower bounds and underestimates. Observed TCR beta diversity per million T cells fell roughly linearly with age, and a significant reduction was already apparent by age approximately 40. Compared with the aged group, the long-lived group had more naive CD4+ T cells, fewer expanded clones and increased TCR diversity, a pattern suggesting age selection. The percentage of naive T cells measured by flow cytometry correlated strongly with observed TCR beta diversity. Since profiling was done on bulk unsorted PBMCs, naive and antigen-experienced compartments could not be conclusively compared. Because the CMV infection status of the donors was unknown, age-related changes in expanded clonotypes may potentially have been confounded.

These same records also appear under a second study, on T cells of mothers and their children. As the second publication notes: Nine systemically healthy Caucasian individuals served as donors, namely three mothers together with their six children. cDNA synthesis consumed the entire amount of extracted RNA, loaded at approximately 1.5 ug RNA in each 15 ul reaction. Sample barcodes and 2-4 random nucleotides were added via the M1S primer in the second PCR. Over 9.5 million TCR beta CDR3 reads were obtained for each mother, and some 3.1 million reads were obtained for each child. In both related and unrelated pairs, thymic selection shapes the output of TCR recombination in a similar way, with inherited differences having only a minor effect. Related mother-child pairs always showed normalized repertoire overlap that was slightly higher than in unrelated mother-child pairs, though the difference was never significant. Persistent microchimeric T cell clones were not detected, at a sensitivity of about 99 clones per million clonotypes. In the study, deep NGS was used to compare the TCR beta repertoires of mothers and children, and features distinguishing related mother-child pairs from unrelated individuals were sought. On average, the children were around 11 +/- 4 years old, while the mothers were around 40 +/- 4 years old. After adapter ligation was performed with NEBNext reagents, the libraries were sequenced on an Illumina HiSeq 2000 with 100+100 nt paired-end reads. Mother and child libraries were prepared a month apart and sequenced in separate runs to prevent cross-contamination. For each donor, between about 500,000 and 2,000,000 distinct TCR beta clonotypes were identified. Naive TCR beta clonotypes were estimated from low-frequency clonotypes matched to each donor's FACS-determined naive share, without sorting.

Recombination joined TRBV12-3 or TRBV12-4 with TRBJ2-5; TRBD1 is a weak D gene call, 5 bases matching. The TCR originated in a woman aged 40 to 55 in good health. Sequencing input: blood. CDR3 protein: CTSSLAGPGETQYF. The DNA sequence reads TGTACCAGCAGTTTAGCAGGGCCCGGAGAGACCCAGTACTTC.